The 22 T cell receptor beta chains below come from one sample, sequenced in a study of blood T cell repertoires in COVID-19. Using immunoSEQ multiplex PCR, the repertoire was profiled, and TCRdb retains in-frame clones only, with some absent. The sample has approximately 90,000 clones, 70% to 85% seen once. The specimen was peripheral blood. All receptors come from a man between 65 and 80 years old with acute or convalescent COVID-19.

The rearrangement joins TRBV28 to TRBJ2-5, with a weak D call TRBD2 (6 bases). In germline, CDR1 is MDHEN, CDR2 SYDVKM. Trimming stripped 7 bases from V and 1 base from J, with 7 bases between. The CDR3 length is 12 residues. The CDR3 coding sequence is TGTGCCAGCACCGGGAGCCAAGAGACCCAGTACTTC. Translating it yields CASTGSQETQYF.

This chain connects TRBV5-1 to TRBJ1-2, with 9 bases identical to TRBD1. The CDR3 spans 14 residues. Germline lookup yields CDR1 SGHRS and CDR2 YFSETQ. J was trimmed by 4 bases and V by 4 bases; bases with no gene match: 5. The CDR3 bases are TGCGCCAGCAGCACAGGGGGCGCGGGCTATGGCTACACCTTC. This encodes CASSTGGAGYGYTF.

This clone was found a few times. The chain uses TRBV2 and TRBJ2-7; 10 bases agree with TRBD1. With 7 bases clipped from V and 1 base from J, the junction kept 4 bases outside the gene matches. The CDR3 length is 14 residues. The germline V gene encodes CDR1 SNHLY and CDR2 FYNNEI. The CDR3 bases are TGTGCCAGCATTAGGGACAGGGGTTCCTACGAGCAGTACGTC. Translation: CASIRDRGSYEQYV.

CDR3 in amino acids: CASSVATQGNGYGYTF. The CDR3 nucleotides read TGTGCCAGTAGTGTCGCGACACAGGGGAACGGCTATGGCTACACCTTC. The rearrangement joins TRBV19 to TRBJ1-2, with 7 nucleotides matching TRBD1. Trimming removed 5 bases from V and 4 bases from J; junction bases left unmatched: 13. Germline lookup yields CDR1 LNHDA and CDR2 SQIVND (reference sequence). The CDR3 loop spans 16 amino acids.

The V and J genes are TRBV18 and TRBJ2-1; D gene ambiguous. This CDR3 region has 13 residues. Germline CDR1 is KGHSH and CDR2 is LQKENI. Trimming took off 5 bases at V and 5 bases at J, with 10 bases between the two ends. As DNA, the CDR3 is TGTGCCAGCTCATCCCAGGTTAACAATGAGCAGTTCTTC. It codes for CASSSQVNNEQFF. The variable domain in full, with the rest retrieved from reference TRBV18 and TRBJ2-1, is NAGVMQNPRHLVRRRGQEARLRCSPMKGHSHVYWYRQLPEEGLKFMVYLQKENIIDESGMPKERFSAEFPKEGPSILRIQQVVRGDSAAYFCASSSQVNNEQFFGPGTRLTVL.

The chain links TRBV18 to TRBJ1-6; D remains unclear. The CDR3 sequence is 14 residues long. Germline V CDR1 and CDR2: KGHSH, LQKENI. V shed 2 bases and J shed 7 bases, with 9 bases lying between them. CDR3 amino acids: CASSPSGENSPLHF. The CDR3 region has the DNA TGTGCCAGCTCACCAAGCGGGGAAAATTCACCCCTCCACTTT.

The chain recombines TRBV19 with TRBJ2-1, with 9 nucleotides matching TRBD1. This CDR3 comprises 16 residues. V trimming: 10 bases; J trimming: 1 base; junction bases outside the gene matches: 11. Germline loops: CDR1 LNHDA, CDR2 SQIVND (reference sequence). This CDR3 reads CATSDTGGASYNEQFF. CDR3 in DNA: TGTGCCACCTCTGATACAGGGGGCGCATCCTACAATGAGCAGTTCTTC.

The chain carries TRBV7-9 and TRBJ2-3, with TRBD1 matching 8 bases. This CDR3 region has 15 residues. CDR1 and CDR2 from the germline V gene are SEHNR and FQNEAQ (reference sequence). The trim removed 7 bases at V and 5 bases at J, leaving 11 bases unmatched. CDR3 sequence: CASIIRGHGGDTQYF. The DNA of the CDR3 is TGTGCCAGCATCATCAGGGGGCACGGTGGAGATACGCAGTATTTT.

The V gene is TRBV6-6, the J gene TRBJ2-1, with a weak D call TRBD1 (6 bases). V lost 4 bases to trimming and J lost 0 bases, with 10 bases between them. CDR3 length: 15 residues. Germline values: CDR1 MNHNY, CDR2 SVGAGI (reference sequence). Here the CDR3 reads CASSFGQSSYNEQFF. The DNA for the CDR3 is TGTGCCAGCAGTTTCGGACAGAGCTCCTACAATGAGCAGTTCTTC.

This chain joins TRBV27 and TRBJ2-7; 10 bases align to TRBD2. Germline values: CDR1 MNHEY, CDR2 SMNVEV (reference sequence). CDR3 length: 15 residues. With V trimmed by 4 bases and J by 2 bases, 5 bases remained unmatched. CDR3 in DNA: TGTGCCAGCAGTTCGGGACTAGCGCTGCCCTACGAGCAGTACTTC. Encoded protein: CASSSGLALPYEQYF.

V is TRBV3-1 (or the pseudogene TRBV3-2) and J is TRBJ1-5, with D possibly matching TRBD1 (6 bases). CDR1 and CDR2 from the germline V gene are LGHDT and YNNKEL (reference sequence). V lost 6 bases and J lost 6, with 12 bases in between. This CDR3 spans 13 amino acids. The DNA of the CDR3 is TGTGCCAGCAGACAGGGATTTGGTCAGCCCCAGCATTTT. Amino acid sequence: CASRQGFGQPQHF.

This chain uses TRBV3-1 (or the pseudogene TRBV3-2) with TRBJ1-1, with D possibly TRBD1 on 6 matching bases. V was pared by 5 bases and J by 11 bases, with 15 bases between. The germline V gene has CDR1 LGHDT and CDR2 YNNKEL (reference sequence). The CDR3 is 12 residues long. The CDR3 DNA follows: TGTGCCAGCAGCGATGGAGGGGGGGCGGCTTTCTTT. As protein: CASSDGGGAAFF.

This clone has only a few counts. The chain uses TRBV4-1 and TRBJ2-7; 8 bases map to TRBD1. Per the germline V gene, CDR1 is MGHRA and CDR2 is YSYEKL. This CDR3 contains 13 residues. The trim removed 4 bases at V and 7 bases at J, leaving 6 bases unmatched. CDR3 in amino acids: CASSRTGPGEQYF. The CDR3 bases are TGCGCCAGCAGCCGGACAGGGCCGGGTGAGCAGTACTTC.

The gene calls are TRBV28 and TRBJ2-1, with 9 bases lining up with TRBD1. Germline V lookup: CDR1 MDHEN, CDR2 SYDVKM. The CDR3 has 15 residues. The trim removed 1 base at V and 5 bases at J, leaving 3 bases unmatched. The CDR3 sequence: CASSLSDRGNNEQFF. The CDR3, as DNA: TGTGCCAGCAGTTTATCGGACAGGGGAAACAATGAGCAGTTCTTC.

The V gene is TRBV7-2, the J gene TRBJ1-6; D uncertain. Germline V gene lookup returns CDR1 SGHTA and CDR2 FQGNSA. Trimming shortened V by 3 bases and J by 9 bases, and 15 bases separated the two germline ends. The CDR3 is made up of 15 amino acids. The CDR3 loop is CASSLKGGYGSPLHF. CDR3 coding DNA: TGTGCCAGCAGCTTGAAAGGAGGGTACGGTTCACCCCTCCACTTT.

The V call is TRBV11-2, the J call TRBJ2-7, with 10 bases that match TRBD2. The trim removed 2 bases at V and 3 bases at J, leaving 10 bases unmatched. Per germline, CDR1 SGHAT and CDR2 FQNNGV. The CDR3 sequence is 17 residues long. Here the CDR3 reads CASSLKSTSGESYEQYF. The CDR3 nucleotides are TGTGCCAGCAGCTTAAAGTCTACTAGCGGGGAGAGCTACGAGCAGTACTTC.

This chain links TRBV11-2 with TRBJ1-6, with TRBD1 as a possible D gene (6 bases). The V gene's germline CDR1 is SGHAT and CDR2 FQNNGV. V was cut by 2 bases and J by 6 bases, with 14 bases left in between. The CDR3 covers 16 residues. The CDR3: CASSLSLVGGNSPLHF. The CDR3 coding sequence is TGTGCCAGCAGCTTAAGTCTGGTAGGGGGTAATTCACCCCTCCACTTT.

The chain links TRBV7-2 to TRBJ2-3; tentatively, D is TRBD2 (7 bases). Trimming left V 2 bases short and J 4 bases short, with 19 bases between. The CDR3 sequence is 17 residues long. From germline, CDR1 is SGHTA and CDR2 FQGNSA. The CDR3 region is CASSLKRGGGYADTQYF. CDR3 nucleotides: TGTGCCAGCAGCTTAAAAAGGGGGGGCGGGTACGCAGATACGCAGTATTTT.

The chain combines TRBV28 with TRBJ2-7; 13 nucleotides line up with TRBD2. The V gene end was trimmed by 5 bases and the J gene end by 2 bases; junction bases not matched to a gene: 3. This CDR3 spans 15 amino acids. The germline CDR1 and CDR2 sequences are MDHEN and SYDVKM. Here the CDR3 reads CASSHTSGGAYEQYF. In DNA, the CDR3 is TGTGCCAGCAGTCATACTAGCGGGGGGGCCTACGAGCAGTACTTC.

This clone appeared once. V and J are TRBV5-4 and TRBJ1-6; D ambiguous. The germline CDR1 and CDR2 sequences are SGHNT and YYREEE (reference sequence). CDR3 length equals 13 residues. The V and J ends lost 0 bases and 8 bases respectively, with 6 bases between them. The CDR3 nucleotides read TGTGCCAGCAGCTTGGTTCGGGATTCACCCCTCCACTTT. It encodes CASSLVRDSPLHF.

As for this clone: Other DNA sequences in this sample translate to the same CDR3. V and J are TRBV12-3 or TRBV12-4 and TRBJ1-3, with TRBD1 as a possible D gene (6 bases). V lost 5 bases, J lost 4 bases, and 9 bases lay in between. This CDR3 comprises 13 residues. CDR3 nucleotides: TGTGCCAGCAGTCCAGGACAGGGAAACACCATATATTTT. Translation: CASSPGQGNTIYF.

This clone has only a few counts. The gene calls are TRBV2 and TRBJ2-7, with TRBD1 identical over 9 bases. Germline CDR1 and CDR2: SNHLY and FYNNEI. The CDR3 spans 14 residues. V was pared by 6 bases and J by 6 bases, with 9 bases of the junction left unmatched. The CDR3 DNA is TGTGCCAGCAGACCTCGGGACAGGGTTTCCGAGCAGTACTTC. Protein product: CASRPRDRVSEQYF.